This T cell receptor beta chain comes out of a study of blood T cell repertoires in COVID-19. CDR3 length equals 14 residues. V lost 0 bases and J 1 base, leaving 6 bases between the germline ends. Germline CDR1 SGHAT, CDR2 FQNNGV. Libraries were prepared by immunoSEQ multiplex PCR; TCRdb keeps only in-frame clonotypes and omits some of them. The repertoire includes 130,000 to 150,000 clones, about four fifths of them detected once, and 4.5% to 6% sits in the top ten. The sequence was obtained from a woman between 50 and 59 years old who had been exposed to COVID-19. This chain connects TRBV11-2 to TRBJ2-5; perhaps TRBD2 as D (6 bases). Sequences were obtained from PBMCs or T cells enriched from blood (not recorded which). CDR3 sequence reads: CASSLERGQETQYF. The CDR3, as DNA: TGTGCCAGCAGCTTAGAGCGGGGCCAAGAGACCCAGTACTTC. The variable domain in full, completed from reference TRBV11-2 and TRBJ2-5, reads EAGVAQSPRYKIIEKRQSVAFWCNPISGHATLYWYQQILGQGPKLLIQFQNNGVVDDSQLPKDRFSAERLKGVDSTLKIQPAKLEDSAVYLCASSLERGQETQYFGPGTRLLVL.